This passage covers 31 T cell receptor beta chains from one sample sequenced in a study of graft-versus-host responses after intestinal transplantation. For these receptors, no antigen is known. The assay was immunoSEQ multiplex PCR, and TCRdb's table has in-frame clones only and misses some. Here the sample spans over 55,000 clones, 90% being singletons. This material consisted of unstimulated CD8+ T cells sorted from spleen or lymph node cells, taken before intestinal transplant. All receptors come from a human donor who received an intestinal transplant.

This clone turned up a few times. The gene calls are TRBV6-6 and TRBJ1-2; 7 nucleotides line up with TRBD1. With 6 bases clipped from V and 4 bases from J, the junction kept 5 bases outside the gene matches. Germline lookup yields CDR1 MNHNY and CDR2 SVGAGI (reference sequence). The CDR3 is 13 amino acids. CDR3 region: CASRTGLPYGYTF. CDR3 DNA: TGTGCCAGCAGGACAGGGCTGCCCTATGGCTACACCTTC.

The chain carries TRBV6-5 and TRBJ2-1; 7 bases match TRBD2. Germline CDR1 MNHEY, CDR2 SVGAGI. The CDR3 is made up of 15 amino acids. V was pared by 4 bases and J by 8 bases, with 11 bases of the junction left unmatched. Here the CDR3 reads CASSFLGGGNYEQFF. The CDR3 DNA is TGTGCCAGCAGTTTCCTTGGGGGGGGGAACTATGAGCAGTTCTTC.

The rearrangement joins TRBV4-1 to TRBJ2-1, with a tentative D call TRBD1 (5 bases). Germline CDR1 reads MGHRA; CDR2 reads YSYEKL. Deletions cut 3 bases from V and 0 bases from J, with 18 bases between. CDR3 size: 18 residues. The CDR3 reads CASSQGRVLSSSYNEQFF. CDR3 nucleotides: TGCGCCAGCAGCCAGGGGCGTGTGCTCTCGAGCTCCTACAATGAGCAGTTCTTC.

The genes are TRBV9 and TRBJ2-7, with TRBD2 matching over 9 bases. There are 15 residues in the CDR3. V dropped 4 bases and J dropped 0; count of bases not matched to a gene: 5. Germline V gene sequence: CDR1 SGDLS, CDR2 YYNGEE. The CDR3: CASSPRLAASYEQYF. As DNA, the CDR3 is TGTGCCAGCAGCCCCCGACTAGCGGCCTCCTACGAGCAGTACTTC.

The rearrangement joins TRBV18 to TRBJ2-7; 12 bases agree with TRBD1. The junction had 6 bases not matched to a gene; V was cut back by 9 bases and J by 6 bases. The CDR3 extends over 13 amino acids. Germline V gene sequence: CDR1 KGHSH, CDR2 LQKENI. The DNA of the CDR3 is TGTGCCAGAGCCCCGGGACAGGGGGCCGAGCAGTACTTC. Translating it yields CARAPGQGAEQYF.

The chain couples TRBV19 to TRBJ1-1; D perhaps matches TRBD1 (6 bases). V lost 3 bases and J 11 bases, leaving 19 bases between the germline ends. The CDR3 length is 14 residues. Germline lookup yields CDR1 LNHDA and CDR2 SQIVND (reference sequence). The DNA of the CDR3 is TGTGCCAGTAGTATTGGGGGCCCCTTCACGGAGGCTTTCTTT. Translation: CASSIGGPFTEAFF. The variable domain in full, with the rest retrieved from reference TRBV19 and TRBJ1-1, is DGGITQSPKYLFRKEGQNVTLSCEQNLNHDAMYWYRQDPGQGLRLIYYSQIVNDFQKGDIAEGYSVSREKKESFPLTVTSAQKNPTAFYLCASSIGGPFTEAFFGQGTRLTVV.

J is TRBJ2-7 and V is TRBV4-2; D unclear. Trimming left V 0 bases short and J 3 bases short, with 3 bases between. The germline gives CDR1 LGHNA, CDR2 YNFKEQ. The CDR3 spans 12 residues. CDR3 residues: CASSQDIYEQYF. In DNA, the CDR3 is TGTGCCAGCAGCCAAGATATCTACGAGCAGTACTTC.

The sample holds one count of this clone. The rearrangement links TRBV9 to TRBJ1-6, with TRBD1 matching over 7 bases. Germline V gene sequence: CDR1 SGDLS, CDR2 YYNGEE. The CDR3 loop spans 14 amino acids. J gave up 7 bases and V 3 bases, and 4 bases lay outside the gene matches. The CDR3 DNA is TGTGCCAGCAGCGCCGGGACAGCAAATTCACCCCTCCACTTT. Encoded protein: CASSAGTANSPLHF. The full variable domain, with the rest looked up from reference TRBV9 and TRBJ1-6, is DSGVTQTPKHLITATGQRVTLRCSPRSGDLSVYWYQQSLDQGLQFLIQYYNGEERAKGNILERFSAQQFPDLHSELNLSSLELGDSALYFCASSAGTANSPLHFGNGTRLTVT.

The genes are TRBV18 and TRBJ2-5, with a tentative D call TRBD2 (5 bases). Germline assignment: CDR1 KGHSH and CDR2 LQKENI. The CDR3 consists of 12 residues. Between the trimmed V and J ends, which lost 4 bases and 5 bases, there was a span of 8 bases. In DNA, the CDR3 is TGTGCCAGCTCACGGGAGAGGGAGACCCAGTACTTC. Its translation is CASSRERETQYF.

The rearrangement links TRBV19 to TRBJ1-1; D gene uncertain. CDR1 is LNHDA, CDR2 SQIVND, per germline (reference sequence). V was trimmed by 3 bases and J by 4 bases, leaving 15 bases between them. The CDR3 has 15 residues. This CDR3 is CASSIRREVSTEAFF. The CDR3 nucleotides are TGTGCCAGTAGTATTAGGAGGGAGGTGAGCACTGAAGCTTTCTTT.

The chain employs TRBV5-5 and TRBJ2-7; a possible D gene is TRBD1 (5 bases). The CDR3 runs 12 residues. Germline CDR1 is SGHKS and CDR2 is YYEKEE (reference sequence). V was shortened by 3 bases and J by 6 bases, with 10 bases between the two germline ends. The CDR3 DNA reads as TGTGCCAGCAGCTGGGGCCCCCTCGAGCAGTACTTC. It translates to CASSWGPLEQYF.

The chain carries TRBV4-2 and TRBJ2-7; tentative D call: TRBD2 (5 bases). The CDR3 is 14 residues long. Per the germline V gene, CDR1 is LGHNA and CDR2 is YNFKEQ. Trimming removed 0 bases from V and 6 bases from J, with 12 bases in between. The CDR3 DNA sequence: TGTGCCAGCAGCCAAGACCGGGGTGGGAGCGAGCAGTACTTC. Its protein is CASSQDRGGSEQYF.

This chain links TRBV9 with TRBJ2-5; D may be TRBD2 (7 bases). The CDR3 covers 16 residues. The V end was cut by 3 bases, the J end by 2 bases, with 17 bases between. Germline V gene lookup returns CDR1 SGDLS and CDR2 YYNGEE. DNA of the CDR3: TGTGCCAGCAGCGCCGGGGGGCGGGGACAACAAGAGACCCAGTACTTC. It translates to CASSAGGRGQQETQYF. The full variable domain, with the rest looked up from reference TRBV9 and TRBJ2-5, is DSGVTQTPKHLITATGQRVTLRCSPRSGDLSVYWYQQSLDQGLQFLIQYYNGEERAKGNILERFSAQQFPDLHSELNLSSLELGDSALYFCASSAGGRGQQETQYFGPGTRLLVL.

CDR3 in DNA: TGTGCCAGCAGCTTGAGCGGGGGGCAATACAATGAGCAGTTCTTC. As protein: CASSLSGGQYNEQFF. The rearrangement joins TRBV7-3 to TRBJ2-1; 9 bases map to TRBD2. CDR1 and CDR2 from the germline V gene are SGHTA and FQGTGA. The J segment lost 4 bases and the V segment lost 3 bases, leaving 4 bases of the junction unmatched. This CDR3 contains 15 residues.

This rearrangement joins TRBV9 to TRBJ2-2, with D maybe TRBD2 (5 bases). The CDR3 loop spans 12 amino acids. The V end lost 5 bases, the J end lost 6 bases, and 8 bases lay between the germline ends. Germline CDR1 reads SGDLS; CDR2 reads YYNGEE. CDR3: CASRDGAGELFF. As DNA, the CDR3 is TGTGCCAGCAGGGACGGGGCCGGGGAGCTGTTTTTT.

V and J are TRBV15 and TRBJ1-4, with D possibly matching TRBD1 (5 bases). The V gene lost 8 bases and the J gene lost 7 bases, with 17 bases spanning the gap. There are 14 residues in the CDR3. CDR1 is LNHNV and CDR2 is YYDKDF in the germline V gene (reference sequence). CDR3 protein: CATGAPGVGEKLFF. CDR3 nucleotides: TGTGCCACCGGGGCGCCGGGAGTGGGTGAAAAACTGTTTTTT.

This clone was detected only once. The chain combines TRBV7-9 with TRBJ2-7; D not resolved. This CDR3 contains 11 residues. V lost 5 bases and J lost 3, with 5 bases in between. Germline V gene lookup returns CDR1 SEHNR and CDR2 FQNEAQ (reference sequence). The CDR3 nucleotides read TGTGCCAGCAGCCCCTTCTACGAGCAGTACTTC. Protein product: CASSPFYEQYF.

V usage is TRBV6-1 and J usage is TRBJ1-6; possible D gene TRBD1, 6 bases. CDR3 size: 17 residues. V gave up 2 bases and J gave up 0 bases, with 11 bases separating them. From germline, CDR1 is MNHNS and CDR2 SASEGT. This CDR3 reads CASSEYPDSSYNSPLHF. The CDR3 nucleotides read TGTGCCAGCAGTGAATACCCGGACAGCTCCTATAATTCACCCCTCCACTTT.

The V and J genes are TRBV7-2 and TRBJ1-3; the D gene is possibly TRBD1 (5 bases). CDR1 and CDR2 (germline): SGHTA, FQGNSA. The CDR3 spans 15 residues. Deletions cut 5 bases from V and 1 base from J, with 12 bases between. In DNA, the CDR3 is TGTGCCAGCAGCCGGGACTTCCTTTCTGGAAACACCATATATTTT. As protein: CASSRDFLSGNTIYF.

The chain recombines TRBV6-1 with TRBJ1-6; D remains ambiguous. The CDR3 is 14 residues long. Germline CDR1 reads MNHNS; CDR2 reads SASEGT. V was clipped by 11 bases and J by 5 bases, with 16 bases between them. CDR3 sequence (DNA): TGTGCCGAGTCCTCTGAGGGTAATAATTCACCCCTCCACTTT. Translating it yields CAESSEGNNSPLHF.

The V gene is TRBV7-9, the J gene TRBJ2-2, with a tentative D call TRBD1 (6 bases). V was shortened by 8 bases and J by 2 bases, with 12 bases between the two germline ends. The V gene's germline CDR1 is SEHNR and CDR2 FQNEAQ (reference sequence). This CDR3 spans 14 amino acids. The CDR3 is CASLGHRNTGELFF. DNA of the CDR3: TGTGCCAGCCTGGGACATAGAAACACCGGGGAGCTGTTTTTT.

V usage is TRBV9 and J usage is TRBJ2-7; a possible D gene is TRBD2 (7 bases). The length of the CDR3 is 14 residues. CDR1 and CDR2 from the germline V gene are SGDLS and YYNGEE. V lost 0 bases, J lost 4 bases, and 11 bases lay in between. The CDR3 DNA follows: TGTGCCAGCAGCGTAGGAGAGGGGGGGTACGAGCAGTACTTC. The encoded protein is CASSVGEGGYEQYF.

This clone was observed a single time. This rearrangement joins TRBV6-5 to TRBJ2-5; 11 bases are a match to TRBD1. This CDR3 has 15 residues. Looked up from germline, CDR1 is MNHEY and CDR2 is SVGAGI. V was pared by 5 bases and J by 2 bases, with 4 bases of the junction left unmatched. In nucleotides, the CDR3 is TGTGCCAGCAGTGCGGGACAGGGGGAACAAGAGACCCAGTACTTC. As protein: CASSAGQGEQETQYF.

The V call is TRBV6-5, the J call TRBJ2-1; 13 positions match TRBD2. This CDR3 has 15 residues. The V gene end was trimmed by 6 bases and the J gene end by 7 bases; junction bases not matched to a gene: 6. Looked up from germline, CDR1 is MNHEY and CDR2 is SVGAGI. The CDR3 spells CASRLGLAGENEQFF. The CDR3 bases are TGTGCCAGCAGACTCGGACTAGCGGGGGAGAATGAGCAGTTCTTC.

This rearrangement joins TRBV6-5 to TRBJ2-3; TRBD1 matches 7 bases. This CDR3 region has 15 residues. Trimming cost V 2 bases and J 2 bases; bases outside gene matches: 4. Germline V CDR1 and CDR2: MNHEY, SVGAGI. CDR3 nucleotides: TGTGCCAGCAGTTACCCGGACAGGCCCACAGATACGCAGTATTTT. Translated, it gives CASSYPDRPTDTQYF.

The V call is TRBV6-6, the J call TRBJ1-1; the match to TRBD1 covers 7 bases. This CDR3 has 16 residues. Trimming cost V 4 bases and J 7 bases; bases outside gene matches: 15. Germline CDR1 is MNHNY and CDR2 is SVGAGI (reference sequence). CDR3 sequence reads: CASSSSLLGQAVEAFF. DNA of the CDR3: TGTGCCAGCAGTTCCTCCCTCCTCGGACAGGCCGTTGAAGCTTTCTTT.

This chain uses TRBV19 with TRBJ1-1; 7 nucleotides line up with TRBD1. The germline gives CDR1 LNHDA, CDR2 SQIVND (reference sequence). V was pared by 11 bases and J by 5 bases, with 8 bases of the junction left unmatched. The CDR3 has 12 residues. The CDR3 region has the DNA TGTGCCTCCAGACAGGGTTGGACTGAAGCTTTCTTT. Protein: CASRQGWTEAFF. Complete variable domain (other parts from reference TRBV19 and TRBJ1-1): DGGITQSPKYLFRKEGQNVTLSCEQNLNHDAMYWYRQDPGQGLRLIYYSQIVNDFQKGDIAEGYSVSREKKESFPLTVTSAQKNPTAFYLCASRQGWTEAFFGQGTRLTVV.

A few counts support this clone. V gene TRBV6-1 combines with J gene TRBJ1-6, with D possibly TRBD1 on 5 matching bases. CDR3 size: 15 residues. Looked up from germline, CDR1 is MNHNS and CDR2 is SASEGT. The germline V and J ends were trimmed by 5 bases and 6 bases, with 14 bases remaining between them. Here the CDR3 DNA reads TGTGCCAGCAGTTCTGGGGGGGTTTTTAATTCACCCCTCCACTTT. Its translation: CASSSGGVFNSPLHF.

This chain connects TRBV6-5 to TRBJ2-1; a possible D gene is TRBD2 (6 bases). This CDR3 contains 16 residues. The germline V gene has CDR1 MNHEY and CDR2 SVGAGI. V was pared by 0 bases and J by 2 bases, with 11 bases between. This chain's CDR3 is CASSYSLAPPYNEQFF. The DNA for the CDR3 is TGTGCCAGCAGTTACTCTCTAGCGCCCCCCTACAATGAGCAGTTCTTC.

This sequence joins TRBV5-8 and TRBJ1-4; 7 bases agree with TRBD1. Germline values: CDR1 SGHTS, CDR2 YDEGEE. V dropped 4 bases and J dropped 6; count of bases not matched to a gene: 6. The CDR3 covers 14 residues. The CDR3 region is CASSLTGIDEKLFF. For the CDR3, the DNA is TGTGCCAGCAGCCTGACAGGGATTGATGAAAAACTGTTTTTT.

V usage is TRBV4-2 and J usage is TRBJ2-1, with 9 bases fitting TRBD2. This CDR3 comprises 17 residues. With 1 base clipped from V and 5 bases from J, the junction kept 9 bases outside the gene matches. Germline values: CDR1 LGHNA, CDR2 YNFKEQ. The CDR3 here is CASSQVGAGGANNEQFF. CDR3 nucleotide sequence: TGTGCCAGCAGCCAAGTTGGAGCGGGGGGAGCGAACAATGAGCAGTTCTTC.